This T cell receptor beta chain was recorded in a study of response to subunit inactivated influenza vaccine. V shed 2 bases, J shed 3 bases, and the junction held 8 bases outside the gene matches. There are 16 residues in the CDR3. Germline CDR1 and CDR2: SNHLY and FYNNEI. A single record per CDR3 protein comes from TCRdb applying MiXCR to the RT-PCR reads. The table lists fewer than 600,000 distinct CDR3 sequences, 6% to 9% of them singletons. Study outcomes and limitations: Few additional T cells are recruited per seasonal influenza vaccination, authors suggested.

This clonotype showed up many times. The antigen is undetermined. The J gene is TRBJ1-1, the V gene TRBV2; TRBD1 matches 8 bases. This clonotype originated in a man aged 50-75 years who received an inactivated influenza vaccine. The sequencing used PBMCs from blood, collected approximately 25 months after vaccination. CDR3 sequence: CASSESPAQGDTEAFF. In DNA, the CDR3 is TGTGCCAGCAGTGAAAGTCCCGCACAGGGGGACACTGAAGCTTTCTTT.